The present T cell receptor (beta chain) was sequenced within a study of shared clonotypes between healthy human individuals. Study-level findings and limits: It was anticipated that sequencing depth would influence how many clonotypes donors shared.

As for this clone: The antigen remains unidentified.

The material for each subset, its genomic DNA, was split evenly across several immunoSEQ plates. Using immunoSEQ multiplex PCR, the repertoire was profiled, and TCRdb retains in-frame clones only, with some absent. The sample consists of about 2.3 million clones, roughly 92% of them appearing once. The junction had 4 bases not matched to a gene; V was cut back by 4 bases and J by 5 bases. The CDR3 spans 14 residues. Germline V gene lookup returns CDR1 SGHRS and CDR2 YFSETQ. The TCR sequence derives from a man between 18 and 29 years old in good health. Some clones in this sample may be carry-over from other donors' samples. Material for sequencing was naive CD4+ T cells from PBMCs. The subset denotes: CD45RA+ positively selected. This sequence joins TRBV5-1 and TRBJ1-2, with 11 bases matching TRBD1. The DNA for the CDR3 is TGCGCCAGCAGCCGGACAGGGGGCAGTTATGGCTACACCTTC. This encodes CASSRTGGSYGYTF.